The rows below give T cell receptor beta chains drawn from one sample of a study of blood T cell repertoires in COVID-19. Sequencing used immunoSEQ multiplex PCR; TCRdb keeps in-frame clones, though not all of them. The sample lists approximately 90,000 clones, 75% to 90% seen once, with 30% to 35% in the top ten. The sample consisted of peripheral blood. These TCRs come from a woman aged 80 or over with active or convalescent COVID-19. Both conserved end residues are part of each CDR3. Each record gives: J gene, clone size, V gene, D gene, CDR3 DNA, CDR3 protein. The D gene is left open where the match is weak. Not every row has a clone size; where given, it reads once, few, many or a size class.

>TRBJ2-2|-|TRBV6-5|TRBD1
TGTGCCACCGAACAGGGGATTGCCGGGGAGCTGTTTTTT
CATEQGIAGELFF
>TRBJ2-3|-|TRBV5-1|TRBD2
TGCGCCAGCAGCGTGGGCCGGGGCGGGAGAGGATCGACAGATACGCAGTATTTT
CASSVGRGGRGSTDTQYF
>TRBJ1-5|-|TRBV6-5|-
TGTGCCAGCAGCCTAAGCCCCCATTCTAATCAGCCCCAGCATTTT
CASSLSPHSNQPQHF
>TRBJ1-6|-|TRBV7-2|-
TGTGCCAGCAGCTTAGTGGCGACTGAACGTTCACCCCTCCACTTT
CASSLVATERSPLHF
>TRBJ1-1|-|TRBV3-1/TRBV3-2|-
TGTGCCAGCAGCCAAGCAGGACCCGGGGGGACTGAAGCTTTCTTT
CASSQAGPGGTEAFF
>TRBJ1-1|-|TRBV18|-
TGTGCCAGCTCACCGACCTCGACATCGAACACTGAAGCTTTCTTT
CASSPTSTSNTEAFF
>TRBJ2-7|-|TRBV18|-
TGTGCCAGCTCACCCGGGTCCATCAACGAGCAGTACTTC
CASSPGSINEQYF
>TRBJ1-3|-|TRBV10-3|-
TGTGCTTTTGCGGGGGGCGCAGGAAACACCATATATTTT
CAFAGGAGNTIYF
>TRBJ1-1|-|TRBV28|TRBD1
TGTGCCAGCAGTTTAATAACAGGGGGCGTATGGACTGAAGCTTTCTTT
CASSLITGGVWTEAFF
>TRBJ2-1|-|TRBV7-8|TRBD1
TGTGCCAGCAGCTCGACAGGGGGCGCTTGGGGTGAGCAGTTCTTC
CASSSTGGAWGEQFF
>TRBJ2-3|once|TRBV6-2/TRBV6-3|-
TGTGCCAGCAGTTACAGGGGGCGGGAGCAGTATTTT
CASSYRGREQYF
>TRBJ2-5|-|TRBV5-1|TRBD1
TGCGCCAGCAGCATGGGACAGGGGGAGGAGACCCAGTACTTC
CASSMGQGEETQYF
>TRBJ1-5|once|TRBV28|-
TGTGCCGCCAGAGGGTTGTTAGGCAATCAGCCCCAGCATTTT
CAARGLLGNQPQHF
>TRBJ2-7|once|TRBV7-2|-
TGTGCCAGCGGGCACCTGGTTAGCGAGCAGTACTTC
CASGHLVSEQYF
>TRBJ2-7|-|TRBV27|-
TGTGCCAGCAGTTTATCTAGTGCGGCTAGCGCTAACTACGAGCAGTACTTC
CASSLSSAASANYEQYF
>TRBJ2-3|-|TRBV6-2/TRBV6-3|-
TGTGCCAGCAGTTACGCGAATATAGATACGCAGTATTTT
CASSYANIDTQYF
>TRBJ1-2|-|TRBV7-6|TRBD1
TGTGCCAGCAGTTTCGCCGGGGACAGGGGTATTTGGAACTATGGCTACACCTTC
CASSFAGDRGIWNYGYTF
>TRBJ2-7|-|TRBV7-6|TRBD1
TGTGCCAGCAGCCGGGACAGGGGTTTGTCCCACACCTACGAGCAGTACTTC
CASSRDRGLSHTYEQYF
>TRBJ1-1|-|TRBV11-3|-
TGTGCCAGCAGCCGACTAGTGGAGGGCACTGAAGCTTTCTTT
CASSRLVEGTEAFF
>TRBJ1-2|-|TRBV29-1|TRBD1
TGCAGCGTCTATACTCCACAGGGGGCGGCTGGCTACACCTTC
CSVYTPQGAAGYTF
>TRBJ2-5|-|TRBV19|-
TGTGCCAGTAGTACCGGAGGGCGAGAGACCCAGTACTTC
CASSTGGRETQYF
>TRBJ2-1|-|TRBV7-3|TRBD2
TGTGCCAGCAGCTTAGAGGCTAGCGGGGGGGCTTCCTCCTACAATGAGCAGTTCTTC
CASSLEASGGASSYNEQFF
>TRBJ1-6|-|TRBV7-9|TRBD1
TGTGCCAGCAGCTTAGGAGACAGGGCGAATTCACCCCTCCACTTT
CASSLGDRANSPLHF
>TRBJ2-3|once|TRBV24-1|-
TGTGCCACCAGTGATTCCCAAGCTAGGAATACGCAGTATTTT
CATSDSQARNTQYF
>TRBJ2-1|few|TRBV20-1|-
TGCAGTGCTAGTTTAAACCAGGGGTTCAACAATGAGCAGTTCTTC
CSASLNQGFNNEQFF
>TRBJ1-1|-|TRBV6-5|TRBD1
TGTGCCAGCATGAGGAACAGGGGGCATTGGGCTTTCTTT
CASMRNRGHWAFF
>TRBJ1-2|-|TRBV10-3|-
TGTGCCATCACGTTGACAGAGAACTATGGCTACACCTTC
CAITLTENYGYTF
>TRBJ2-7|-|TRBV2|-
TGTGCCAGCAGCCGAGACTACGAGCAGTACTTC
CASSRDYEQYF
>TRBJ2-1|-|TRBV4-3|TRBD2
TGCGCCAGCAGCAAAGATTCGGGGGGGTTCAATGAGCAGTTCTTC
CASSKDSGGFNEQFF
>TRBJ2-2|-|TRBV11-3|-
TGTGCCAGCAGCGCCTCGACTCTCACCGGGGAGCTGTTTTTT
CASSASTLTGELFF
>TRBJ1-3|-|TRBV13|-
TGTGCCAGCAGCTTAAGTCAGGGGATGGGAAACACCATATATTTT
CASSLSQGMGNTIYF
>TRBJ2-5|-|TRBV13|TRBD2
TGTGCCAGCAGCCTAGCGGGACTACTAGAGACCCAGTACTTC
CASSLAGLLETQYF
>TRBJ1-3|-|TRBV5-1|-
TGCGCCAGCAGCTTGGAGGGGTCAAGGGGAAACACCATATATTTT
CASSLEGSRGNTIYF
>TRBJ2-7|-|TRBV12-3/TRBV12-4|-
TGTGCCAGCAGTTTAGGTCTTTCCTACGAGCAGTACTTC
CASSLGLSYEQYF
>TRBJ2-1|-|TRBV5-1|-
TGCGCCAGCAGCTTGGAGGCGGGGGCCGGCTACAATGAGCAGTTCTTC
CASSLEAGAGYNEQFF
>TRBJ2-7|-|TRBV5-4|-
TGTGCCAGCAGCTTGTCGGGCAGGGAAGGCTACGAGCAGTACTTC
CASSLSGREGYEQYF
>TRBJ2-7|-|TRBV6-2/TRBV6-3|TRBD2
TGTGCCAGCAGTACCGGTTTCCTAGCGGGGGGTAGCTCCTACGAGCAGTACTTC
CASSTGFLAGGSSYEQYF
>TRBJ2-2|-|TRBV11-3|TRBD2
TGTGCCAGCAGGCTCCTAGCGGGGGGGCTGGGCACCGGGGAGCTGTTTTTT
CASRLLAGGLGTGELFF